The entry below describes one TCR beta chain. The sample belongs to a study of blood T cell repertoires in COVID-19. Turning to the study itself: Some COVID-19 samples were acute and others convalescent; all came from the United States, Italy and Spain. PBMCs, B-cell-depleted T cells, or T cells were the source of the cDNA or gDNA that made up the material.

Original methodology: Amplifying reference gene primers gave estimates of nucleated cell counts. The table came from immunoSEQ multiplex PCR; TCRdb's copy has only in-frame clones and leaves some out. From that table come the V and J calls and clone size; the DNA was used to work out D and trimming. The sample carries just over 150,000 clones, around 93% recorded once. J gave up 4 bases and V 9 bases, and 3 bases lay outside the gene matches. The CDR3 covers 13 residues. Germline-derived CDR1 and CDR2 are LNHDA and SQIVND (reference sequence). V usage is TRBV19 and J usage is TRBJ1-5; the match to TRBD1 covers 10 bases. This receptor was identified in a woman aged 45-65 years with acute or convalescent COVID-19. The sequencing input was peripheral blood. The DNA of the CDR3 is TGTGCCAGCCGGGACAGGGGAAATCAGCCCCAGCATTTT. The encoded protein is CASRDRGNQPQHF. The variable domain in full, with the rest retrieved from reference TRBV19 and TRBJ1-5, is DGGITQSPKYLFRKEGQNVTLSCEQNLNHDAMYWYRQDPGQGLRLIYYSQIVNDFQKGDIAEGYSVSREKKESFPLTVTSAQKNPTAFYLCASRDRGNQPQHFGDGTRLSIL.